This T cell receptor (beta chain) is drawn from a study of blood T cell repertoires in COVID-19. Study context: COVID-19 samples, acute and convalescent, were from the United States, Italy and Spain.

Clones were read by immunoSEQ multiplex PCR, and TCRdb kept only the in-frame ones, dropping some. The sample lists roughly 35,000 clones; about 78% were seen once. The sequencing sample was made of peripheral blood. The receptor was isolated from an elderly man with acute or convalescent COVID-19.

This chain's CDR3 is CASSSPQGAGNQPQHF. The DNA for the CDR3 is TGCGCCAGCAGCTCCCCCCAGGGGGCTGGCAATCAGCCCCAGCATTTT. V usage is TRBV5-1 and J usage is TRBJ1-5, with TRBD1 matching over 8 bases. This CDR3 comprises 16 residues. The germline V gene has CDR1 SGHRS and CDR2 YFSETQ. Unmatched junction bases numbered 7, after V lost 3 bases and J lost 2 bases.